The rows below give T cell receptor beta chains drawn from one sample of a study of identical twins. TCRdb re-derived calls from the 5' RACE reads in MiXCR, one entry per CDR3 protein. The sample has 350,000 to 600,000 distinct CDR3 sequences; 12% to 15% are singletons. Another study also made use of these data, one on yellow fever vaccine responses in identical twins.

The sample comprised CD4+ T cells sorted from blood. These receptors were taken from a young woman in good health. Each CDR3 is given with its conserved first and last residue. The order of the fields is D gene, CDR3 length, J gene, clone size, V gene, CDR3 DNA, CDR3 protein. A D gene is named only where the DNA matches it firmly. Clone size is stated in some rows and not others, as once, few, many or a class when expanded.

D gene: -; CDR3 length: 14; J gene: TRBJ1-1; clone size: few; V gene: TRBV28; CDR3 DNA: TGTGCCACCAACGTAGGGGGACGGAACACTGAAGCTTTCTTT; CDR3 protein: CATNVGGRNTEAFF
D gene: -; CDR3 length: 11; J gene: TRBJ2-4; clone size: few; V gene: TRBV5-1; CDR3 DNA: TGCGCCAGCCGGGTCCCCGGGGCCCAGTACTTC; CDR3 protein: CASRVPGAQYF
D gene: -; CDR3 length: 14; J gene: TRBJ2-5; clone size: -; V gene: TRBV23-1; CDR3 DNA: TGCGCCAGCAGTCATCCTAAGGGCCAAGAGACCCAGTACTTC; CDR3 protein: CASSHPKGQETQYF
D gene: -; CDR3 length: 12; J gene: TRBJ2-4; clone size: many; V gene: TRBV29-1; CDR3 DNA: TGCAGCGTGGGGCAGGGGAGGAACATTCAGTACTTC; CDR3 protein: CSVGQGRNIQYF
D gene: TRBD1; CDR3 length: 15; J gene: TRBJ2-7; clone size: -; V gene: TRBV3-1; CDR3 DNA: TGTGCCAGCAGCCAAGGGGACAGGAGCTCCTACGAGCAGTACTTC; CDR3 protein: CASSQGDRSSYEQYF
D gene: -; CDR3 length: 15; J gene: TRBJ1-5; clone size: once; V gene: TRBV6-5; CDR3 DNA: TGTGCCAGCAGTTACCGGGGGAATAGCAATCAGCCCCAGCATTTT; CDR3 protein: CASSYRGNSNQPQHF
D gene: TRBD2; CDR3 length: 15; J gene: TRBJ2-3; clone size: -; V gene: TRBV12-5; CDR3 DNA: TGTGCTAGTGGTATTCGGGGCGGGAGGTCAGATACGCAGTATTTT; CDR3 protein: CASGIRGGRSDTQYF
D gene: TRBD1; CDR3 length: 15; J gene: TRBJ1-2; clone size: many; V gene: TRBV29-1; CDR3 DNA: TGCAGCGCTATACCGGGACAGGGTTCCTCCTATGGCTACACCTTC; CDR3 protein: CSAIPGQGSSYGYTF
D gene: -; CDR3 length: 15; J gene: TRBJ2-7; clone size: few; V gene: TRBV6-5; CDR3 DNA: TGTGCCAGCAGTTACTCGATCTTCCGGGCCTACGAGCAGTACTTC; CDR3 protein: CASSYSIFRAYEQYF
D gene: -; CDR3 length: 15; J gene: TRBJ1-3; clone size: -; V gene: TRBV12-3/TRBV12-4; CDR3 DNA: TGTGCCAGCAGTAGCACAGTAAGCTCTGGAAACACCATATATTTT; CDR3 protein: CASSSTVSSGNTIYF
D gene: -; CDR3 length: 17; J gene: TRBJ1-6; clone size: few; V gene: TRBV14; CDR3 DNA: TGTGCCAGCAGCCAAGTTTCGGGAGGTATCCATAATTCACCCCTCCACTTT; CDR3 protein: CASSQVSGGIHNSPLHF
D gene: TRBD1; CDR3 length: 15; J gene: TRBJ2-3; clone size: few; V gene: TRBV12-3/TRBV12-4; CDR3 DNA: TGTGCCAGCAGATTGCCAGGGGGTTTACGGGATACGCAGTATTTT; CDR3 protein: CASRLPGGLRDTQYF
D gene: TRBD1; CDR3 length: 12; J gene: TRBJ1-2; clone size: many; V gene: TRBV12-3/TRBV12-4; CDR3 DNA: TGTGCCAGCAGTAACGGACAGGGCGGCTACACCTTC; CDR3 protein: CASSNGQGGYTF
D gene: -; CDR3 length: 13; J gene: TRBJ2-7; clone size: -; V gene: TRBV19; CDR3 DNA: TGTGCCTCCAAGGGGAAGGGTTCCTACGAGCAGTACTTC; CDR3 protein: CASKGKGSYEQYF
D gene: -; CDR3 length: 14; J gene: TRBJ1-1; clone size: -; V gene: TRBV2; CDR3 DNA: TGTGCCAGCAGTTCGGAGAAAGCGAACACTGAAGCTTTCTTT; CDR3 protein: CASSSEKANTEAFF
D gene: -; CDR3 length: 14; J gene: TRBJ2-6; clone size: -; V gene: TRBV2; CDR3 DNA: TGTGCCAGCAGTGGTAGCTCTGGGGCCAACGTCCTGACTTTC; CDR3 protein: CASSGSSGANVLTF
D gene: -; CDR3 length: 16; J gene: TRBJ2-6; clone size: few; V gene: TRBV5-1; CDR3 DNA: TGCGCCAGCAGCATCACCACGGGCTCTGGGGCCAACGTCCTGACTTTC; CDR3 protein: CASSITTGSGANVLTF
D gene: TRBD2; CDR3 length: 15; J gene: TRBJ2-4; clone size: few; V gene: TRBV10-3; CDR3 DNA: TGTGCCATCAGGGACCCCGGGACTAGCGGAAACATTCAGTACTTC; CDR3 protein: CAIRDPGTSGNIQYF
D gene: -; CDR3 length: 15; J gene: TRBJ2-7; clone size: -; V gene: TRBV9; CDR3 DNA: TGTGCCAGCAGCGTAGCCCCGGGTACTACCTACGAGCAGTACTTC; CDR3 protein: CASSVAPGTTYEQYF
D gene: -; CDR3 length: 15; J gene: TRBJ2-1; clone size: few; V gene: TRBV6-1; CDR3 DNA: TGTGCCAGCAGTGAAAATCCCAGATCCTACAATGAGCAGTTCTTC; CDR3 protein: CASSENPRSYNEQFF
D gene: TRBD1; CDR3 length: 14; J gene: TRBJ1-4; clone size: -; V gene: TRBV12-3/TRBV12-4; CDR3 DNA: TGTGCCAGCAGACCCGACAGGGCTAATGAAAAACTGTTTTTT; CDR3 protein: CASRPDRANEKLFF
D gene: TRBD1; CDR3 length: 14; J gene: TRBJ1-5; clone size: -; V gene: TRBV2; CDR3 DNA: TGTGCCAGCAGTGATGGGGCAGGGGGCCAGCCCCAGCATTTT; CDR3 protein: CASSDGAGGQPQHF
D gene: -; CDR3 length: 15; J gene: TRBJ2-3; clone size: -; V gene: TRBV7-8; CDR3 DNA: TGTGCCAGCACCCAAAGGGGGGCTAGCACAGATACGCAGTATTTT; CDR3 protein: CASTQRGASTDTQYF
D gene: -; CDR3 length: 17; J gene: TRBJ2-5; clone size: many; V gene: TRBV12-3/TRBV12-4; CDR3 DNA: TGTGCCAGCGCCCTCCCAGAGAACTCCGGTGGGGCAGAGACCCAGTACTTC; CDR3 protein: CASALPENSGGAETQYF